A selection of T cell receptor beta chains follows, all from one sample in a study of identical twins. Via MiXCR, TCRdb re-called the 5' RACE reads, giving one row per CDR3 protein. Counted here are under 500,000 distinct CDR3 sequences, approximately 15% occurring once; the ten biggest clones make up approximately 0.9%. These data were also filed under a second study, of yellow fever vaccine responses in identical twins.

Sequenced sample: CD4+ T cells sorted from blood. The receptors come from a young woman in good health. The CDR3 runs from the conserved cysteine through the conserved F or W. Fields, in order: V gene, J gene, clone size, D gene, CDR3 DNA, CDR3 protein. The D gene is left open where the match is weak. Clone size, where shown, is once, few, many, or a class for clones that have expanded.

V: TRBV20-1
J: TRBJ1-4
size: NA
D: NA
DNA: TGCAGTGCTAGGACACCTTTCATGGGTGAAAAACTGTTTTTT
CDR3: CSARTPFMGEKLFF

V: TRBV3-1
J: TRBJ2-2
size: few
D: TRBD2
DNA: TGTGCCAGCAGCCCGGGGGGGCCGGGACTGAACACCGGGGAGCTGTTTTTT
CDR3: CASSPGGPGLNTGELFF

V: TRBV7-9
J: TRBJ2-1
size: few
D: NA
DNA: TGTGCCAGCAGCTTAATTTCGGGCATGGCTAGTCTAGCGGAGCAGTTCTTC
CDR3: CASSLISGMASLAEQFF

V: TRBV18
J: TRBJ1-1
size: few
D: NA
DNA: TGTGCCAGCCAAACGGGGCAGGGGCTCACTGAAGCTTTCTTT
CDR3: CASQTGQGLTEAFF

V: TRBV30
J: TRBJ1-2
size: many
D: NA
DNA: TGTGCCTGGATGCCAGGGATGTATGGCTACACCTTC
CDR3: CAWMPGMYGYTF

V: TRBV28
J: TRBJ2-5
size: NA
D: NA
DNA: TGTGCCATCTCAGAGCAAGAGACCCAGTACTTC
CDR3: CAISEQETQYF

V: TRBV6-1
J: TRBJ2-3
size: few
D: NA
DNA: TGTGCCAGCAGTGCGAATTTAGCTTATACGCAGTATTTT
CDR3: CASSANLAYTQYF

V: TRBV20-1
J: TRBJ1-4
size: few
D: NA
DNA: TGCAGTGCTAGAGATCCATGGGACGGTACCGAAAAACTGTTTTTT
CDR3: CSARDPWDGTEKLFF

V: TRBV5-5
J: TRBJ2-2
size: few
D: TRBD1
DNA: TGTGCCAGCAGCTCCGGGACAGCATACACCGGGGAGCTGTTTTTT
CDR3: CASSSGTAYTGELFF

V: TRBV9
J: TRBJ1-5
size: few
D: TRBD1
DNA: TGTGCCAGCAGCGTAGCTGACAGGGGAACCCAGCCCCAGCATTTT
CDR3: CASSVADRGTQPQHF

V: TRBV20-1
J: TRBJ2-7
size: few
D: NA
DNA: TGCAGTTCTACCCGCCCGAGGGCCTACGAGCAGTACTTC
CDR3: CSSTRPRAYEQYF

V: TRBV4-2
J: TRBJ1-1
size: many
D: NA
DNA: TGTGCCAGCAGCCGCAGGGGTTTGACTGAAGCTTTCTTT
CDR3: CASSRRGLTEAFF

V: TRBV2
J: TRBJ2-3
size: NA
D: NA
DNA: TGTACCTTCAGTCCATTGGGATTTTCGGTAGGAGGAGATACGCAGTATTTT
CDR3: CTFSPLGFSVGGDTQYF

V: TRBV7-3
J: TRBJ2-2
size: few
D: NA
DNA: TGTGCCAGCAGCCAGACGGGGGGCATGACCGGGGAGCTGTTTTTT
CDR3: CASSQTGGMTGELFF

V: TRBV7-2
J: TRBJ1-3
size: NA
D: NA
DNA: TGTGCCAGCAGCTTGGGAGGGAGCTCTGGAAACACCATATATTTT
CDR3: CASSLGGSSGNTIYF

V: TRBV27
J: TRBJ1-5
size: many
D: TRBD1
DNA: TGTGCCAGCAGACGGGACAGGGATCGGCCCCAGCATTTT
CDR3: CASRRDRDRPQHF

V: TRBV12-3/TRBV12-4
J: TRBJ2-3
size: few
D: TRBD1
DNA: TGTGCCACCAAAGGACAGACAGGGGGCAGTGATACGCAGTATTTT
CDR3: CATKGQTGGSDTQYF

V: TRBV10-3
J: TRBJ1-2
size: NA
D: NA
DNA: TGTGCCTCTGCCGGCCCCGGGCCCGACCCCTACTTC
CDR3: CASAGPGPDPYF

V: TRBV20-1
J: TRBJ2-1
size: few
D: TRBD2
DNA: TGCAGTGCTAGAGATGTTTTGGCGGGAGGGCCGGGGGAGCAGTTCTTC
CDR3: CSARDVLAGGPGEQFF

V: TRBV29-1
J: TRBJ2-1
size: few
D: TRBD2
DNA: TGCAGCGTTGAAGAAGGACTAGCCCTTTACAATGAGCAGTTCTTC
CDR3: CSVEEGLALYNEQFF

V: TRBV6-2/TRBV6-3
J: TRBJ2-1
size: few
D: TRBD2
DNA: TGTGCCAGCAGTTACGTAACAGCGGGAGGAGGTGAGCAGTTCTTC
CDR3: CASSYVTAGGGEQFF

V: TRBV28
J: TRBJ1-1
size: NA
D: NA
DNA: TGTGCCAGCAGTTACCCCGGGGCCGGGGGGCTTGTTGCTTTCTTT
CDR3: CASSYPGAGGLVAFF

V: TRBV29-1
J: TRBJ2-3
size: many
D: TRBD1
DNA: TGCAGCGTTGAAGGATGGATAGGGGGCCCGACAGATACGCAGTATTTT
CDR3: CSVEGWIGGPTDTQYF

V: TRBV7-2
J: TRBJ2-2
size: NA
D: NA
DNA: TGTGCCAGCAGCTTACGGCGGTCGAACACCGGGGAGCTGTTTTTT
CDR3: CASSLRRSNTGELFF

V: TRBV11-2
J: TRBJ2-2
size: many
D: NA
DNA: TGTGCCAGCAGCTTATACAGGGATGGTCCCGGGGAGCTGTTTTTT
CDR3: CASSLYRDGPGELFF

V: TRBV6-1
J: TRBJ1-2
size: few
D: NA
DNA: TGTGCCAGCAGGAGGCCCGTTGACTATGGCTACACCTTC
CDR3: CASRRPVDYGYTF

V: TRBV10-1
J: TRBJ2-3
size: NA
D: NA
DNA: TGCGCCAGCAGTGAGACGGCAGGGAGCACAGATACGCAGTATTTT
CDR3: CASSETAGSTDTQYF

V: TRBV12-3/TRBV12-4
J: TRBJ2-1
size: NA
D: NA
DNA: TGTGCCAGCAGCGGGACGTTTCACGACGGGCAGTTCTTC
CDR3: CASSGTFHDGQFF

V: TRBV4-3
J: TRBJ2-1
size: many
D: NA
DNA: TGCGCCAGCAGCCAAGATGAGAGGGGGGAGCAGTTCTTC
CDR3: CASSQDERGEQFF

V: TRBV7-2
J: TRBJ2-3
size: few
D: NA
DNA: TGTGCCAGCAGCTTAGGCCCCAGGGCTACTAGCACAGATACGCAGTATTTT
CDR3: CASSLGPRATSTDTQYF

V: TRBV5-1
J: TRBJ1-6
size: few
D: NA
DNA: TGCGCCAGCAGCTTGCTTCCCGGGACCGTGAATTCACCCCTCCACTTT
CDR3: CASSLLPGTVNSPLHF

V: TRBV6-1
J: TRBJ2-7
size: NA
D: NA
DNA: TGTGCCAGCATGGCGCAGCCCCATTTAGGCGAGCAGTACTTC
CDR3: CASMAQPHLGEQYF

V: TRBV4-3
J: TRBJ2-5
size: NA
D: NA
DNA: TGCGCCAGCAGCCAAACACTCGGAAGCCAAGAGGCCCAGTACTTC
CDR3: CASSQTLGSQEAQYF

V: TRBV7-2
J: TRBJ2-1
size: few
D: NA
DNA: TGTGCCAGCAGCTCGGCGGTTTACAATGAGCAGTTCTTC
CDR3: CASSSAVYNEQFF

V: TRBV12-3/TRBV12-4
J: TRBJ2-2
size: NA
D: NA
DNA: TGTGCCAGCAGTCTGAGTTACAGCCCGAACACCGGGGAGCTGTTTTTT
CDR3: CASSLSYSPNTGELFF

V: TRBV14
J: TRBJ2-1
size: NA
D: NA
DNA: TGTGCCAGCAGCCAAGGTCGCCTAGTGGCCTACAATGAGCAGTTCTTC
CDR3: CASSQGRLVAYNEQFF

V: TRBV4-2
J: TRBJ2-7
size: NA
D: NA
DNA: TGTGCCAGCAGGCGGGACACTGACTCCTACGAGCAGTACTTC
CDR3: CASRRDTDSYEQYF

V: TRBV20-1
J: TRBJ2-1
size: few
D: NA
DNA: TGCAGTGCCAGGGACTCCCAAGGGGCGGATGAGCAGTTCTTC
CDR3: CSARDSQGADEQFF

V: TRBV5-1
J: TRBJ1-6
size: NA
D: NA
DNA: TGCGCCAGCAGGCGGGACGGACCCCTCCACTTT
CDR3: CASRRDGPLHF

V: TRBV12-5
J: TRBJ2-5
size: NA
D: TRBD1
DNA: TGTGCTAGTGGTCACGACAGGGCAGAGACCCAGTACTTC
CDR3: CASGHDRAETQYF